This paragraph reports one T cell receptor (beta chain). The primer mix had 60 Vbeta and 13 Jbeta primers. Sequencing used immunoSEQ multiplex PCR; TCRdb keeps in-frame clones, though not all of them. The data hold 95,000 to 120,000 clones, with under 90% observed a single time. The data derive from a study of cytomegalovirus exposure and HLA in healthy donors. The V and J ends lost 6 bases and 6 bases, in that order; junction bases with no gene match: 11. The CDR3 runs 15 residues. CDR1 and CDR2 (germline): SGHRS, YFSETQ. The clonotype originates from a woman younger than 35 in good health and CMV-seronegative. This chain links TRBV5-1 with TRBJ2-2, with 7 bases identical to TRBD1. The sample taken for sequencing was PBMCs. CDR3 region: CASMVGTDPSGELFF. In nucleotides, the CDR3 is TGCGCCAGCATGGTTGGGACAGATCCTTCCGGGGAGCTGTTTTTT.